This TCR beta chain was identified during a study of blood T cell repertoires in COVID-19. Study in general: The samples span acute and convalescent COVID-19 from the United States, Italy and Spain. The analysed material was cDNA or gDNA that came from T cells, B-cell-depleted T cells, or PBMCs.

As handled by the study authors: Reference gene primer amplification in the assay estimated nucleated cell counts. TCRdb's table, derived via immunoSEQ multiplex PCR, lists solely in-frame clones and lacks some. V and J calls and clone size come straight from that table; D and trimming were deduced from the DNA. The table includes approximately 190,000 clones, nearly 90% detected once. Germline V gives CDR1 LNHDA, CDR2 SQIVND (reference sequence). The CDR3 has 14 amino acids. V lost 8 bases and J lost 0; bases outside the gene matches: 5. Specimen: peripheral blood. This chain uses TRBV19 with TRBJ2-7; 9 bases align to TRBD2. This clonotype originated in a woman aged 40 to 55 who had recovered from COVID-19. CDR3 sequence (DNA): TGTGCCAGTGCTCCGGGACTAGCCTCCTACGAGCAGTACTTC. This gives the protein CASAPGLASYEQYF.